This TCR beta chain comes out of a study of blood T cell repertoires in COVID-19 (TCRdb year 2020). In terms of the full investigation: Collaborator samples came from the United States, Italy and Spain and covered acute and convalescent phases of COVID-19. Samples came from the ongoing ImmuneRACE study (first 160 participants) plus 1,254 subjects from 6 global collaborators. The dataset comprised deeply sampled blood TCRbeta repertoires from subjects exposed to, actively infected with, or recovered from COVID-19. The sample metadata nearly always contained a de-identified subject ID, COVID-19 status, age in years and sex. The material from the prospective study consisted of cDNA or gDNA derived from T cells, B-cell-depleted T cells, or PBMCs. HLA class I and class II types, where available, came from metadata supplied by the sample provider rather than from assay-based typing. The repertoires were released in a freely available public database intended as a resource for research on the immune response to SARS-CoV-2. Paper-wide results and their limitations: The amount of clinical and demographic metadata varied by source and participant and was provided uncurated.

This clone showed up just a few times. Its recognized antigen is unknown. Base qualities were left out, and no much larger clone turns up one base away. At one collaborating source in Seattle, patients were enrolled during active infection and were followed longitudinally through the course of disease. Each collaborating institution followed its own protocols to collect whole blood in K2EDTA tubes. For TCRbeta analysis, collaborators shipped samples as frozen whole blood, isolated PBMCs, or DNA extracted from either of those sample types. The CDR3 starts with the cysteine, ends with the phenylalanine, and has 15 residues. Only the CDR3 portion is preserved as DNA: 45 bases, with reading frame beginning at the first base. The trim is 6 bases for V and 11 bases for J, with a gap of 25 bases between the germline ends. Sequences MNHEY (CDR1) and SMNVEV (CDR2) are obtained from the germline V gene (reference sequence).

The immunoSEQ Assay, a bias-controlled multiplex PCR, was used to amplify TCRbeta CDR3 regions from genomic DNA. The published analysis was carried out like this. The number of nucleated cells in each sample was estimated from the amplification of reference gene primers within the assay. To quantify the absolute abundance of each unique TCRbeta CDR3 rearrangement, sequence reads were collapsed and filtered. For each sample, productive Simpson clonality was calculated by taking the square root of Simpson's diversity index across productive rearrangements. As stored in TCRdb, this immuneACCESS dataset retains in-frame rearrangements with V and J assigned. A fraction of the clones does not appear; measured against another copy, unresolved V genes explain less than half of the discrepancy, and the remainder lacks a known reason. V and J calls and clone size are copied from that table; D and trimming were computed from the DNA. This sample gives fewer than 350,000 clones in total; about 92% of them show up just once. The ten largest clones capture over 3.5% of the sample.

What was sequenced was peripheral blood. The chain employs TRBV27 and TRBJ1-1, and perhaps TRBD1 as D gene, on 6 matching bases. The sequence was collected from a woman in her sixties with COVID-19, enrolled during active disease. CDR3 reads: CASSAMRTVGLSAFF. The sequenced DNA: TGTGCCAGCAGCGCTATGAGGACAGTAGGCTTGTCGGCTTTCTTT.